Listed here are 28 T cell receptor beta chains from one sample, sequenced in a study of persistence of HIV-infected CD4 T cells. An overlapping HIV-1 Gag peptide pool stimulated these cells at about 0.91 ug/peptide/mL. Responding CD4+ T cells were sorted by upregulation of both CD40 ligand and CD69. Their cognate antigens are unknown. Sequencing used immunoSEQ version 4 in survey mode. Libraries were prepared by immunoSEQ multiplex PCR; TCRdb keeps only in-frame clonotypes and omits some of them. This table has some 9,200 clones, roughly 85% appearing once. The sample here was CD4+ T cells sorted from PBMCs after roughly 18-hour stimulation, taken from a patient who received antiretroviral therapy. All receptors derive from an adult woman with HIV who was CMV-seropositive.

This chain uses TRBV19 with TRBJ1-2; D is perhaps TRBD1 (6 bases). In germline, CDR1 is LNHDA, CDR2 SQIVND (reference sequence). Trimming left V 8 bases short and J 10 bases short, with 17 bases between. This CDR3 is built from 12 residues. The CDR3 spells CASATGLADYTF. The DNA for the CDR3 is TGTGCCAGTGCTACAGGGCTTGCTGACTACACCTTC.

This clone was counted between two and nine times. The V call is TRBV7-8, the J call TRBJ2-3; 8 bases map to TRBD2. This CDR3 is built from 14 residues. J lost 9 bases, V lost 2 bases, and 7 bases had no gene match. The germline V gene has CDR1 SGHVS and CDR2 FQNEAQ. The CDR3 loop is CASSLRTSKRTQYF. The CDR3 nucleotides read TGTGCCAGCAGCTTACGGACTAGCAAGAGGACGCAGTATTTT.

The chain employs TRBV7-3 and TRBJ2-7; 7 bases map to TRBD2. Germline loops: CDR1 SGHTA, CDR2 FQGTGA. This CDR3 spans 15 amino acids. The junction had 6 bases not matched to a gene; V was cut back by 1 base and J by 3 bases. The CDR3 region is CASSLSAGVSYEQYF. In nucleotides, the CDR3 is TGTGCCAGCAGCTTAAGTGCGGGGGTTAGCTACGAGCAGTACTTC.

The V call is TRBV6-2 or TRBV6-3, the J call TRBJ1-2; D is possibly TRBD1 (6 bases). Trimming stripped 1 base from V and 0 bases from J, with 12 bases between. The CDR3 is made up of 16 amino acids. The germline CDR1 and CDR2 sequences are MNHEY and SVGEGT. The DNA for the CDR3 is TGTGCCAGCAGTTACTTAGCCGGGACAACTAACTATGGCTACACCTTC. It codes for CASSYLAGTTNYGYTF.

The chain employs TRBV5-1 and TRBJ2-1, with TRBD2 matching 10 bases. V shed 0 bases and J 8 bases; nucleotides not matched to a gene: 5. The CDR3 has 15 residues. Germline CDR1 reads SGHRS; CDR2 reads YFSETQ. DNA of the CDR3: TGCGCCAGCAGCTTGGACAGCGGGAGGGCCGATGAGCAGTTCTTC. Its translation: CASSLDSGRADEQFF.

This sequence joins TRBV7-2 and TRBJ2-5, with 7 bases matching TRBD1. In germline, CDR1 is SGHTA, CDR2 FQGNSA. CDR3 length: 17 residues. V gave up 5 bases and J gave up 1 base; unmatched junction bases: 13. The DNA for the CDR3 is TGTGCCAGCAGCCCAACCGGACAGGTTAGCCTCCAAGAGACCCAGTACTTC. It codes for CASSPTGQVSLQETQYF.

V and J are TRBV19 and TRBJ1-6; a possible D gene is TRBD1 (5 bases). Trimming removed 9 bases from V and 3 bases from J, with 9 bases in between. Germline assignment: CDR1 LNHDA and CDR2 SQIVND (reference sequence). The CDR3 has 13 residues. Here the CDR3 reads CASKRGYNSPLHF. The CDR3 region has the DNA TGTGCCAGCAAAAGGGGCTATAATTCACCCCTCCACTTT.

The J gene is TRBJ1-1, the V gene TRBV6-5; D gene uncertain. V dropped 6 bases and J dropped 6 bases, with 17 bases sitting between them. CDR1 is MNHEY and CDR2 is SVGAGI in the germline V gene. The CDR3 consists of 14 residues. The CDR3 protein is CASSLLVGKAEAFF. The CDR3 region has the DNA TGTGCCAGCAGCCTATTAGTGGGGAAGGCTGAAGCTTTCTTT.

This clone was found once. The chain uses TRBV29-1 and TRBJ2-5; D remains unclear. CDR1 is SQVTM and CDR2 is ANQGSEA in the germline V gene. Trimming stripped 4 bases from V and 6 bases from J, with 9 bases between. The CDR3 sequence is 11 residues long. This chain's CDR3 is CSVGLGKTQYF. CDR3 nucleotides: TGCAGCGTTGGGTTGGGGAAGACCCAGTACTTC. Full variable domain (rest looked up from reference TRBV29-1 and TRBJ2-5): SAVISQKPSRDICQRGTSLTIQCQVDSQVTMMFWYRQQPGQSLTLIATANQGSEATYESGFVIDKFPISRPNLTFSTLTVSNMSPEDSSIYLCSVGLGKTQYFGPGTRLLVL.

The rearrangement uses TRBV15 and TRBJ2-1, with 9 bases fitting TRBD2. CDR1 LNHNV and CDR2 YYDKDF come from the germline V gene (reference sequence). After removal of 5 bases from V and 4 bases from J, the junction contained 6 bases not matched to a gene. This CDR3 comprises 15 residues. CDR3 sequence reads: CATSGRLAAYNEQFF. The CDR3 DNA follows: TGTGCCACCAGCGGCCGACTAGCGGCGTACAATGAGCAGTTCTTC.

The CDR3 protein is CASSPTRTENTEAFF. Written as DNA, the CDR3 is TGTGCCAGCAGCCCTACGCGGACAGAAAACACTGAAGCTTTCTTT. V is TRBV16 and J is TRBJ1-1, with D maybe TRBD1 (6 bases). The CDR3 runs 15 residues. Trimming pared 4 bases from V and 2 bases from J, leaving 14 bases between. Germline CDR1 reads KGHSY; CDR2 reads FQNENV. Full variable domain (outside the CDR3, taken from reference TRBV16 and TRBJ1-1): GEEVAQTPKHLVRGEGQKAKLYCAPIKGHSYVFWYQQVLKNEFKFLISFQNENVFDETGMPKERFSAKCLPNSPCSLEIQATKLEDSAVYFCASSPTRTENTEAFFGQGTRLTVV.

The chain links TRBV28 to TRBJ2-7, with D unclear. The length of the CDR3 is 13 residues. Germline lookup yields CDR1 MDHEN and CDR2 SYDVKM. Trimming cost V 7 bases and J 4 bases, with 14 bases left between them. This CDR3 reads CASNTRHNYEQYF. The CDR3, as DNA: TGTGCCAGCAACACCAGACACAATTACGAGCAGTACTTC.

The table lists this clone with a few counts. This CDR3 is CASSGYSNQPQHF. In nucleotides, the CDR3 is TGTGCCAGCAGCGGTTATAGCAATCAGCCCCAGCATTTT. The chain recombines TRBV7-2 with TRBJ1-5; no clear D. The germline V gene has CDR1 SGHTA and CDR2 FQGNSA. V was pared by 5 bases and J by 0 bases, with 5 bases between. The CDR3 is made up of 13 amino acids.

This chain links TRBV7-6 with TRBJ2-7, with D maybe TRBD1 (5 bases). Germline V gene data show CDR1 as SGHVS and CDR2 as FNYEAQ. V was trimmed by 3 bases and J by 2 bases, leaving 20 bases between them. The CDR3 is made up of 17 amino acids. The CDR3 protein is CASSLDPPGKTTYEQYF. CDR3 nucleotides: TGTGCCAGCAGCTTGGACCCCCCAGGGAAAACAACCTACGAGCAGTACTTC.

V gene TRBV7-2 combines with J gene TRBJ1-2, with TRBD1 as a possible D gene (5 bases). There are 15 residues in the CDR3. V was cut by 1 base and J by 8 bases, with 17 bases left in between. The germline CDR1 and CDR2 sequences are SGHTA and FQGNSA. CDR3 nucleotide sequence: TGTGCCAGCAGCTTAGGGCCCCGCCGGGGGAAGGGCTACACCTTC. This translates into CASSLGPRRGKGYTF.

V and J are TRBV27 and TRBJ2-1; D might be TRBD2 (5 bases). In germline, CDR1 is MNHEY, CDR2 SMNVEV (reference sequence). The ends were cut back, 5 bases at V and 2 bases at J, with 16 bases in the middle. CDR3 length: 16 residues. The CDR3 DNA reads as TGTGCCAGCAGTCCAATACTAGGCGGACCCTACAATGAGCAGTTCTTC. Translating gives CASSPILGGPYNEQFF.

The V call is TRBV18, the J call TRBJ1-6; 7 nucleotides line up with TRBD1. The germline gives CDR1 KGHSH, CDR2 LQKENI. The trim removed 5 bases at V and 9 bases at J, leaving 7 bases unmatched. The CDR3 covers 14 residues. The DNA of the CDR3 is TGTGCCAGCTCAATCACAGGGGAGGGTTCACCCCTCCACTTT. It yields the protein CASSITGEGSPLHF.

The V gene is TRBV5-1, the J gene TRBJ1-1, with D unclear. Trimming stripped 0 bases from V and 3 bases from J, with 12 bases between. This CDR3 contains 15 residues. Germline CDR1 reads SGHRS; CDR2 reads YFSETQ. The CDR3 sequence is CASSLERPGDTEAFF. In DNA form, the CDR3 reads TGCGCCAGCAGCTTGGAGCGCCCGGGAGACACTGAAGCTTTCTTT.

The chain recombines TRBV28 with TRBJ1-5, with 10 bases fitting TRBD1. This CDR3 is 14 amino acids long. J was trimmed by 4 bases and V by 6 bases; bases with no gene match: 3. The V gene's germline CDR1 is MDHEN and CDR2 SYDVKM. The CDR3 sequence is CASRTGGGNQPQHF. The DNA of the CDR3 is TGTGCCAGCAGGACAGGGGGCGGAAATCAGCCCCAGCATTTT.

The V call is TRBV28, the J call TRBJ1-2; D is possibly TRBD1 (5 bases). Trimming removed 5 bases from V and 0 bases from J, with 13 bases in between. Germline V gene data show CDR1 as MDHEN and CDR2 as SYDVKM. The CDR3 contains 15 residues. The CDR3 nucleotides are TGTGCCAGCAGTCCCGGAGGACAAACTAACTATGGCTACACCTTC. Protein: CASSPGGQTNYGYTF.

This clone was detected only a few times. The CDR3 loop reads CAISERQGDTEAFF. The CDR3 region has the DNA TGTGCCATCAGTGAGAGGCAGGGTGACACTGAAGCTTTCTTT. This chain uses TRBV10-3 with TRBJ1-1, with D perhaps matching TRBD1 (5 bases). V was shortened by 2 bases and J by 3 bases, with 10 bases between the two germline ends. The CDR3 totals 14 residues. Germline V gene data show CDR1 as ENHRY and CDR2 as SYGVKD.

The chain recombines TRBV19 with TRBJ2-2, with 9 bases identical to TRBD1. CDR3 size: 14 residues. Germline V gene lookup returns CDR1 LNHDA and CDR2 SQIVND (reference sequence). V dropped 9 bases and J dropped 3; count of bases not matched to a gene: 5. This CDR3 is CASGTGRDTGELFF. CDR3 in DNA: TGTGCCAGCGGGACAGGGAGGGACACCGGGGAGCTGTTTTTT.

Turning to this clone: Within the sample, other DNA sequences also encode this same CDR3. J is TRBJ1-2 and V is TRBV2; weak D call: TRBD1 (5 bases). The length of the CDR3 is 12 residues. The V and J ends lost 11 bases and 4 bases respectively, with 14 bases between them. From germline, CDR1 is SNHLY and CDR2 FYNNEI. CDR3 region: CAGQGVGYGYTF. The CDR3 coding sequence is TGTGCCGGGCAGGGTGTTGGCTATGGCTACACCTTC.

This chain connects TRBV5-6 to TRBJ1-2; weak D call: TRBD1 (6 bases). Germline values: CDR1 SGHDT, CDR2 YYEEEE. The V end was cut by 4 bases, the J end by 6 bases, with 16 bases between. CDR3 size: 14 residues. Written as DNA, the CDR3 is TGTGCCAGCAGCCCACCGGGTAGGGGGGATGGCTACACCTTC. It encodes CASSPPGRGDGYTF.

The chain combines TRBV10-1 with TRBJ2-2; tentative D call: TRBD1 (5 bases). Germline loops: CDR1 WNHNN, CDR2 SYGVQD (reference sequence). The CDR3 length is 14 residues. V was shortened by 2 bases and J by 5 bases, with 9 bases between the two germline ends. Written as DNA, the CDR3 is TGCGCCAGCAGTGAGAGGGGTCGGACCGGGGAGCTGTTTTTT. It specifies CASSERGRTGELFF.

The V call is TRBV25-1, the J call TRBJ2-3; 7 nucleotides agree with TRBD2. CDR3 size: 15 residues. Germline trimming cut 3 bases from V and 5 bases from J; bases unmatched to any gene: 8. Germline CDR1 MGHDK, CDR2 SYGVNS. The CDR3 sequence is CASSDLPGREDTQYF. In DNA form, the CDR3 reads TGTGCCAGCAGTGATCTCCCAGGGAGGGAAGATACGCAGTATTTT.

This chain connects TRBV11-3 to TRBJ1-2; 10 positions match TRBD1. The V segment lost 5 bases and the J segment 3 bases; nucleotides outside the gene matches: 6. Germline V lookup: CDR1 SGHNT, CDR2 YENEEA. The length of the CDR3 is 15 residues. This CDR3 reads CASSDRDRGYYGYTF. In DNA, the CDR3 is TGTGCCAGCAGCGACCGGGACAGGGGATACTATGGCTACACCTTC.

This clone was detected only once. J is TRBJ2-7 and V is TRBV11-3, with 8 bases aligning to TRBD1. The CDR3 extends over 14 amino acids. In germline, CDR1 is SGHNT, CDR2 YENEEA. The J segment lost 4 bases and the V segment lost 5 bases, leaving 7 bases of the junction unmatched. CDR3 sequence (DNA): TGTGCCAGCAGCGCCGGGACAGGATTTTACGAGCAGTACTTC. Its protein product is CASSAGTGFYEQYF.